Below, one TCR beta chain is given with its context. This sample stems from a study of blood T cell repertoires in COVID-19. Study overall: COVID-19 samples collected from the United States, Italy and Spain covered acute and convalescent phases. From T cells, B-cell-depleted T cells, or PBMCs came the material, which was cDNA or gDNA.

Original processing notes: From reference gene primer amplification, estimates of nucleated cell counts were derived. Data came from immunoSEQ multiplex PCR; TCRdb stores just in-frame clones and leaves some out. Clonal size and the V and J genes are those of that table, whereas D and trimming came from the DNA. The data show 200,000 to 300,000 clones, with approximately 84% seen just once and approximately 7.2% held by the top ten. The CDR3 consists of 14 residues. CDR1 SNHLY and CDR2 FYNNEI come from the germline V gene. Trimming stripped 6 bases from V and 4 bases from J, with 15 bases between. V usage is TRBV2 and J usage is TRBJ1-2; maybe TRBD1 (5 bases). The clonotype originates from a woman older than 75 with acute or convalescent COVID-19. Input material: peripheral blood. The CDR3 coding sequence is TGTGCCAGCAGGGCAGGGTGGTCTCCCTATGGCTACACCTTC. Its translation is CASRAGWSPYGYTF.